Presented here are 16 T cell receptor beta chains from one specimen sequenced in a study of regulatory T cells in long-lasting Graves disease. Arm-PCR of CDR3 regions with iRepertoire HTBI primers generated TCR beta libraries. Each CDR3 protein gets one entry after TCRdb re-called the multiplex PCR reads with MiXCR. The data hold around 460,000 distinct CDR3 sequences, with 22% observed a single time. Time point denoted: persistent/refractory GD, antithyroid drugs over 5 years with positive TRAb. Isolated PBMC RNA provided the starting material for the TCR library. Sample: peripheral blood mononuclear cells (PBMCs), taken when the disease was refractory, from a patient treated with antithyroid drugs. Source of these receptors: a female donor with Graves disease.

This clonotype was recorded many times. The chain employs TRBV12-3 or TRBV12-4 and TRBJ2-7; the D call may be TRBD1 or TRBD2 (5 bases each). The CDR3 has 13 amino acids. Trimming took 4 bases from V and 7 from J, leaving 14 bases between them. The CDR3 loop reads CASSWDRYSEQYF. Here the CDR3 DNA reads TGTGCCAGCAGTTGGGACCGCTACAGTGAGCAGTACTTC.

This clonotype came up a few times. The gene calls are TRBV19 and TRBJ2-2, with unresolved D. CDR1 is LNHDA, CDR2 SQIVND, per germline (reference sequence). Between the trimmed V and J ends, which lost 7 bases and 6 bases, there was a span of 12 bases. The CDR3 extends over 13 amino acids. This CDR3 is CASKEYGAGELFF. The CDR3 bases are TGTGCCAGTAAGGAGTATGGAGCCGGGGAGCTGTTTTTT.

This clonotype has at least ten counts. The rearrangement uses TRBV24-1 and TRBJ1-1; D remains ambiguous. The length of the CDR3 is 14 residues. V dropped 7 bases and J dropped 5 bases, with 16 bases sitting between them. Per the germline V gene, CDR1 is KGHDR and CDR2 is SFDVKD. The DNA for the CDR3 is TGTGCCACCAGCGCCGAAGATAGTGGGACTGAAGCTTTCTTT. Translated: CATSAEDSGTEAFF.

The chain employs TRBV28 and TRBJ2-1; 7 bases match TRBD1. J gave up 5 bases and V 5 bases, and 12 bases lay outside the gene matches. The CDR3 runs 16 residues. Germline V lookup: CDR1 MDHEN, CDR2 SYDVKM. The CDR3 protein is CASSPYNVGQNNEQFF. The CDR3 coding sequence is TGTGCCAGCAGTCCCTATAATGTGGGACAGAACAATGAGCAGTTCTTC. The full variable domain, rest sourced from reference TRBV28 and TRBJ2-1, is DVKVTQSSRYLVKRTGEKVFLECVQDMDHENMFWYRQDPGLGLRLIYFSYDVKMKEKGDIPEGYSVSREKKERFSLILESASTNQTSMYLCASSPYNVGQNNEQFFGPGTRLTVL.

The genes are TRBV7-2 and TRBJ2-3; TRBD1 matches at 9 bases. The V and J ends lost 5 bases and 2 bases, in that order; junction bases with no gene match: 8. The CDR3 loop spans 16 amino acids. Germline V gene data show CDR1 as SGHTA and CDR2 as FQGNSA. CDR3 nucleotide sequence: TGTGCCAGCAGCGAGCAGGGACAGGGAGTCACAGATACGCAGTATTTT. Protein: CASSEQGQGVTDTQYF.

The chain combines TRBV13 with TRBJ2-2; D perhaps matches TRBD1 (5 bases). The CDR3 runs 14 residues. In germline, CDR1 is PRHDT, CDR2 FYEKMQ (reference sequence). Trimming removed 4 bases from V and 4 bases from J, with 10 bases in between. The CDR3 is CASSWGGATGELFF. The CDR3 bases are TGTGCCAGCAGCTGGGGCGGAGCCACCGGGGAGCTGTTTTTT.

This clonotype occurred a few times. This sequence may be a read error, since a much larger clone differs from it by one base. The V gene is TRBV2, the J gene TRBJ1-2, with D unresolved. Looked up from germline, CDR1 is SNHLY and CDR2 is FYNNEI. The CDR3 is 10 residues long. In nucleotides, the CDR3 is TGTGCCAGCAGACGGTATGGCCACACCTTC. This sequence encodes CASRRYGHTF. Drawing the rest from reference TRBV2 and TRBJ1-2, the complete variable domain is EPEVTQTPSHQVTQMGQEVILRCVPISNHLYFYWYRQILGQKVEFLVSFYNNEISEKSEIFDDQFSVERPDGSNFTLKIRSTKLEDSAMYFCASRRYGHTFGSGTRLTVV.

At least ten counts were recorded for this clonotype. This sequence joins TRBV28 and TRBJ1-6; 7 positions match TRBD1. V shed 6 bases and J 5 bases; nucleotides not matched to a gene: 7. The CDR3 is made up of 15 amino acids. In germline, CDR1 is MDHEN, CDR2 SYDVKM. This CDR3 is CASRERGPHNSPLHF. The DNA of the CDR3 is TGTGCCAGCAGAGAAAGGGGGCCCCATAATTCACCCCTCCACTTT.

This clonotype was seen at least ten times. The V gene is TRBV7-9, the J gene TRBJ1-6; D is unclear. The CDR3 totals 12 residues. V was cut by 5 bases and J by 5 bases, with 4 bases left in between. The germline gives CDR1 SEHNR, CDR2 FQNEAQ (reference sequence). The chain's CDR3 is CASSGNNSPLHF. Written as DNA, the CDR3 is TGTGCCAGCAGCGGGAATAATTCACCCCTCCACTTT. Complete variable domain (other parts from reference TRBV7-9 and TRBJ1-6): DTGVSQNPRHKITKRGQNVTFRCDPISEHNRLYWYRQTLGQGPEFLTYFQNEAQLEKSRLLSDRFSAERPKGSFSTLEIQRTEQGDSAMYLCASSGNNSPLHFGNGTRLTVT.

This clonotype occurred many times. The V call is TRBV28, the J call TRBJ1-2, with 7 bases fitting TRBD1. The CDR3 is 16 amino acids. With 4 bases clipped from V and 2 bases from J, the junction kept 10 bases outside the gene matches. The germline gives CDR1 MDHEN, CDR2 SYDVKM. In DNA form, the CDR3 reads TGTGCCAGCAGTTCACCTTCGCCGGGACAGAACTATGGCTACACCTTC. As protein: CASSSPSPGQNYGYTF.

In this sample, this clonotype turned up many times. The DNA for the CDR3 is TGTGCCAGCAGCTTAGATGGGACTAGCGGTTCCTACAATGAGCAGTTCTTC. This sequence encodes CASSLDGTSGSYNEQFF. This chain links TRBV11-2 with TRBJ2-1; 11 nucleotides agree with TRBD2. The CDR3 length is 17 residues. CDR1 is SGHAT, CDR2 FQNNGV, per germline. V trimming: 0 bases; J trimming: 1 base; junction bases outside the gene matches: 2. The full variable domain, rest sourced from reference TRBV11-2 and TRBJ2-1, is EAGVAQSPRYKIIEKRQSVAFWCNPISGHATLYWYQQILGQGPKLLIQFQNNGVVDDSQLPKDRFSAERLKGVDSTLKIQPAKLEDSAVYLCASSLDGTSGSYNEQFFGPGTRLTVL.

This clonotype came up many times. V is TRBV7-9 and J is TRBJ2-7; D might be TRBD1 (5 bases). CDR1 SEHNR and CDR2 FQNEAQ come from the germline V gene (reference sequence). Between the trimmed V and J ends, which lost 5 bases and 5 bases, there was a span of 16 bases. The length of the CDR3 is 14 residues. CDR3 region: CASSDSPSRDEQYF. The CDR3 bases are TGTGCCAGCAGCGACTCCCCCTCCAGGGACGAGCAGTACTTC.

The CDR3 loop is CASNPFRGNTEAFF. DNA of the CDR3: TGTGCCAGCAACCCCTTTCGGGGGAACACTGAAGCTTTCTTT. This sequence joins TRBV6-1 and TRBJ1-1; D remains ambiguous. V gave up 7 bases and J gave up 1 base, with 13 bases separating them. This CDR3 contains 14 residues. Germline-derived CDR1 and CDR2 are MNHNS and SASEGT.

This clonotype was observed many times. The V gene is TRBV19, the J gene TRBJ1-2, with 9 positions matching TRBD1. Per the germline V gene, CDR1 is LNHDA and CDR2 is SQIVND (reference sequence). CDR3 length: 14 amino acids. The ends lost 5 bases at V and 8 bases at J; junction bases unmatched: 9. CDR3 DNA sequence: TGTGCCAGTAGTCGCCTGGGGACAGGGAGAGGCTACACCTTC. It yields the protein CASSRLGTGRGYTF.

This clonotype was observed many times. This chain uses TRBV6-1 with TRBJ1-2; 7 bases agree with TRBD1. There are 15 residues in the CDR3. V lost 7 bases and J lost 2; bases outside the gene matches: 10. Germline CDR1 is MNHNS and CDR2 is SASEGT. In DNA, the CDR3 is TGTGCCAGCAATCCCTCCGGGACAGACAACTATGGCTACACCTTC. The encoded protein is CASNPSGTDNYGYTF.

The V gene is TRBV5-4, the J gene TRBJ2-5; 12 positions match TRBD2. From germline, CDR1 is SGHNT and CDR2 YYREEE (reference sequence). Trimming removed 3 bases from V and 5 bases from J; junction bases left unmatched: 14. This CDR3 is built from 18 residues. The CDR3 loop is CASSSTILLAGGRETQYF. The CDR3 DNA reads as TGTGCCAGCAGCTCTACCATATTACTAGCGGGGGGCAGGGAGACCCAGTACTTC.